What follows are 13 T cell receptor beta chains derived from one specimen sequenced in a study of T cell repertoires in cytomegalovirus infection. TCRdb re-called the reads through MiXCR, storing one row per CDR3 protein. The sample consists of 300,000 to 450,000 distinct CDR3 sequences, 15% to 20% of them appearing once. The source material was PBMCs. The receptors originated from a human donor in good health (CMV status not recorded). Some clones in this sample may be carry-over from other donors' samples.

The chain couples TRBV6-6 to TRBJ1-5; 8 positions match TRBD1. There are 16 residues in the CDR3. V gave up 2 bases and J gave up 4 bases; unmatched junction bases: 7. Germline CDR1 and CDR2: MNHNY and SVGAGI (reference sequence). The CDR3 sequence is CASSYAGGAKNQPQHF. CDR3 sequence (DNA): TGTGCCAGCAGTTACGCAGGGGGCGCGAAAAATCAGCCCCAGCATTTT.

This clonotype was picked up many times. This sequence joins TRBV6-5 and TRBJ2-7; 10 positions agree with TRBD2. Germline CDR1 MNHEY, CDR2 SVGAGI. After removal of 0 bases from V and 3 bases from J, the junction contained 5 bases not matched to a gene. The CDR3 has 16 amino acids. The CDR3 sequence is CASSYSELAGIYEQYF. Written as DNA, the CDR3 is TGTGCCAGCAGTTACTCGGAACTAGCGGGAATCTACGAGCAGTACTTC.

At least ten counts were recorded for this clonotype. This chain connects TRBV12-3 or TRBV12-4 to TRBJ1-1; D is possibly TRBD1 (5 bases). Trimming shortened V by 4 bases and J by 2 bases, and 11 bases separated the two germline ends. The CDR3 length is 14 residues. CDR3 sequence reads: CASSWGLPNTEAFF. The CDR3 DNA follows: TGTGCCAGCAGTTGGGGACTCCCAAACACTGAAGCTTTCTTT.

This clonotype was counted between two and nine times. The chain is built from TRBV11-2 and TRBJ1-1; 8 bases match TRBD1. CDR3 length: 15 amino acids. V lost 2 bases, J lost 6 bases, and 8 bases stayed unmatched. CDR1 is SGHAT and CDR2 is FQNNGV in the germline V gene. The CDR3 here is CASSLWGRGHAEAFF. The CDR3, as DNA: TGTGCCAGCAGCTTATGGGGCAGGGGGCACGCTGAAGCTTTCTTT. Based on the CDR3 plus reference TRBV11-2 and TRBJ1-1, the full variable domain is EAGVAQSPRYKIIEKRQSVAFWCNPISGHATLYWYQQILGQGPKLLIQFQNNGVVDDSQLPKDRFSAERLKGVDSTLKIQPAKLEDSAVYLCASSLWGRGHAEAFFGQGTRLTVV.

This clonotype was counted only a few times. The V call is TRBV12-3 or TRBV12-4, the J call TRBJ1-1, with D perhaps matching TRBD1 (6 bases). Trimming took off 3 bases at V and 7 bases at J, with 18 bases between the two ends. The CDR3 loop spans 15 amino acids. CDR3 in amino acids: CASSFPPRGLGEAFF. The CDR3 DNA is TGTGCCAGCAGTTTTCCCCCCAGGGGTCTGGGTGAAGCTTTCTTT.

This clonotype has more than one count but fewer than ten. V usage is TRBV20-1 and J usage is TRBJ1-1; maybe TRBD1 (5 bases). This CDR3 has 15 residues. The V end was cut by 0 bases, the J end by 1 base, with 12 bases between. Germline V gives CDR1 DFQATT, CDR2 SNEGSKA (reference sequence). CDR3 sequence reads: CSARDLRTQNTEAFF. CDR3 DNA sequence: TGCAGTGCTAGAGATCTCCGGACACAGAACACTGAAGCTTTCTTT.

This clonotype was seen only a few times. The rearrangement links TRBV6-5 to TRBJ2-5; 7 nucleotides align to TRBD2. Germline V gene lookup returns CDR1 MNHEY and CDR2 SVGAGI. The ends lost 7 bases at V and 1 base at J; junction bases unmatched: 6. The CDR3 is made up of 14 amino acids. The CDR3 region is CASTRRGTQETQYF. The CDR3 DNA sequence: TGTGCCAGCACGAGGCGGGGGACCCAAGAGACCCAGTACTTC.

Many counts were recorded for this clonotype. This rearrangement joins TRBV7-2 to TRBJ2-7; D is unresolved. CDR1 is SGHTA, CDR2 FQGNSA, per germline. V lost 0 bases and J 3 bases, leaving 15 bases between the germline ends. The length of the CDR3 is 16 residues. CDR3: CASSLARSMPDYEQYF. CDR3 nucleotide sequence: TGTGCCAGCAGCTTAGCGAGATCAATGCCGGACTACGAGCAGTACTTC.

The chain has TRBV2 and TRBJ2-5; D is ambiguous. The CDR3 covers 10 residues. Trimming took off 7 bases at V and 5 bases at J, with 5 bases between the two ends. Germline loops: CDR1 SNHLY, CDR2 FYNNEI. CDR3 sequence reads: CASNDETQYF. The CDR3 DNA is TGTGCCAGCAACGACGAGACCCAGTACTTC. Complete variable domain (other parts from reference TRBV2 and TRBJ2-5): EPEVTQTPSHQVTQMGQEVILRCVPISNHLYFYWYRQILGQKVEFLVSFYNNEISEKSEIFDDQFSVERPDGSNFTLKIRSTKLEDSAMYFCASNDETQYFGPGTRLLVL.

The sample holds a few counts of this clonotype. This chain uses TRBV5-4 with TRBJ2-5; TRBD2 is a possible D gene (7 bases). The ends were cut back, 3 bases at V and 5 bases at J, with 14 bases in the middle. The CDR3 has 14 amino acids. Germline V gene lookup returns CDR1 SGHNT and CDR2 YYREEE (reference sequence). Here the CDR3 DNA reads TGTGCCAGCAGCTCCTACAGGGAGGGGGAGACCCAGTACTTC. Encoded protein: CASSSYREGETQYF.

This clonotype was seen more than once but under ten times. The rearrangement joins TRBV6-1 to TRBJ2-1, with 12 bases lining up with TRBD1. The J segment lost 9 bases and the V segment lost 6 bases, leaving 9 bases of the junction unmatched. This CDR3 spans 15 amino acids. In germline, CDR1 is MNHNS, CDR2 SASEGT. CDR3 DNA sequence: TGTGCCAGCAGCGTCCGGGACAGGGGGCATGTTGAGCAGTTCTTC. This gives the protein CASSVRDRGHVEQFF.

This clonotype was found many times. The gene calls are TRBV7-2 and TRBJ2-1; 8 bases map to TRBD2. This CDR3 has 16 amino acids. Germline V gives CDR1 SGHTA, CDR2 FQGNSA. The junction had 9 bases not matched to a gene; V was cut back by 2 bases and J by 6 bases. In nucleotides, the CDR3 is TGTGCCAGCAGCTTATTTTCCGGGAGGGCTCGCAATGAGCAGTTCTTC. It yields the protein CASSLFSGRARNEQFF.

The V and J genes are TRBV20-1 and TRBJ2-1, with TRBD1 identical over 9 bases. This CDR3 has 17 residues. Germline V CDR1 and CDR2: DFQATT, SNEGSKA (reference sequence). Trimming took 2 bases from V and 2 from J; bases not matched to a gene: 10. CDR3 coding DNA: TGCAGTGCTAGACACCTCCCGGGACAGGGTACCTACAATGAGCAGTTCTTC. This sequence encodes CSARHLPGQGTYNEQFF.